The table lists the clone carrying this T cell receptor (beta chain) with many counts. Not a single patient had been given any form of treatment at any point before undergoing thyroid surgery. The sample comes from a study of metastatic and nonmetastatic thyroid tumors. Study in general: Comparison of repertoires was carried out across blood and tumor or nodule tissue from malignant and benign thyroid patients.

Trimming took off 6 bases at V and 0 bases at J, with 12 bases between the two ends. Germline lookup yields CDR1 DFQATT and CDR2 SNEGSKA (reference sequence). This CDR3 is 14 amino acids long. TCRdb reanalyzed the PCR reads with MiXCR. This table has about 33,000 clones, under 14% appearing once. The rearrangement links TRBV20-1 to TRBJ1-3, with D possibly TRBD1 on 6 matching bases. This clonotype was obtained from a female donor with papillary thyroid cancer or a benign thyroid nodule (not recorded which). Some clones in this sample may be carry-over from other donors' samples. Sequenced: blood. In nucleotides, the CDR3 is TGCAGTGCCCAGACAGGCACCTCTGGAAACACCATATATTTT. Its protein is CSAQTGTSGNTIYF.